Detailed here is one T cell receptor (beta chain). Its antigen is unknown. No much larger clone is present one base from it, and per-base qualities are unavailable. Spanning cysteine to phenylalanine, the CDR3 consists of 14 amino acids. Only CDR3 DNA remains: 42 bases, in frame from the first base. Between the V and J ends, shortened by 5 bases and 4 bases respectively, the junction contains 13 bases. CDR1 and CDR2 (SGHRS, YFSETQ) derive from the germline V gene. Library method: the immunoSEQ multiplex PCR assay. In most patients, genomic DNA was isolated using the Qiagen DNeasy Blood and Tissue Kit and sent frozen to Adaptive Biotechnologies for TCR sequencing. For most patients, high-throughput TCR-beta CDR3 sequencing of genomic DNA was performed by Adaptive Biotechnologies. The authors' pipeline ran thus. TCR sequencing data were retrieved from Adaptive's ImmunoSEQ software for some 19 patients, whereas a few other patients were processed with MiXCR and VDJtools. To correct CD4 versus CD8 sorting errors, sequences present in both subsets at a frequency ratio below 5:1 were removed. CDR3 nucleotide sequences shared by donor and recipient were removed because the origin of these sequences could not be assigned. At least 2-fold expansion over unstimulated cells and a minimum CFSE-low frequency of 0.002% (template counts) or 0.001% (read counts) were required for clones to be classified as alloreactive. Clones were considered mappable if detected in sequenced pre-transplant spleen, lymph node, or MLR CFSE-low populations of the donor or recipient. The cumulative frequency of alloreactive clones was calculated as a percentage of all sequences, weighted by copy number. TCRdb limited this immuneACCESS table to in-frame rearrangements with V and J called. A share of clones is missing; checked studies link under half to unresolved V genes, and the rest is unexplained. V, J and clone size derive from that table, while D and trimming were established from the DNA sequence. This sample lists over 100,000 clones; approximately 92% were detected once. About 0.11% of the sample is held by the ten biggest clonotypes.

This sample is part of a study of graft-versus-host responses after intestinal transplantation (dated by TCRdb to the early 2020s). Regarding the study in general: The transplants that recipients received were multivisceral, liver-intestinal, or isolated intestinal. Rather than going through the commercial service, samples from three later patients were sequenced in-house on an Illumina MiSeq and processed with MiXCR. Donor T cell macrochimerism was defined as a peak of at least 4% donor T cells among recipient peripheral blood mononuclear cells. Anti-thymocyte globulin induction was given to all recipients, followed by maintenance tacrolimus and steroids for 2 to 4 years. Alloreactive clones were identified by sequencing pre-transplant mixed lymphocyte reaction products and comparing them with unstimulated pre-transplant donor and recipient T cells. A cohort of some 24 intestinal transplant recipients, including one retransplant, was enrolled, and a few patients lacking pretransplant specimens were excluded. After intestinal transplantation, graft-versus-host and host-versus-graft alloreactive T cell clones in the graft, circulation and bone marrow were tracked using bulk TCR-beta CDR3 sequencing.

Broader findings and caveats from the paper: Early after transplant, peak levels of circulating GvH clones were associated with declines in HvG clones. Conclusions were limited by the relatively low number and heterogeneity of intestinal transplant patients. GvH clones were detected in recipient bone marrow, and some of these GvH clones were observed earlier in ileal mucosa or blood, consistent with an intestinal mucosal origin. Patients with donor T cell macrochimerism had high GvH to HvG T cell clonal ratios in their allografts.

This sample's time point label indicates: cells obtained before transplantation from donor or recipient. CD3+CD4+ and CD3+CD8+ populations were FACS-sorted from unstimulated pre-transplant donor and recipient cells taken from spleen or lymph nodes. The material sequenced was unstimulated CD4+ T cells sorted from spleen or lymph node cells, taken before intestinal transplant. The source of this sequence is a human donor who received an intestinal transplant. In this chain, TRBV5-1 is recombined with TRBJ2-1, and the D gene may be TRBD2, 6 bases matching. The CDR3 is CASSPGLSYNEQFF. The sequenced DNA is TGCGCCAGCAGTCCGGGACTTTCATACAATGAGCAGTTCTTC.